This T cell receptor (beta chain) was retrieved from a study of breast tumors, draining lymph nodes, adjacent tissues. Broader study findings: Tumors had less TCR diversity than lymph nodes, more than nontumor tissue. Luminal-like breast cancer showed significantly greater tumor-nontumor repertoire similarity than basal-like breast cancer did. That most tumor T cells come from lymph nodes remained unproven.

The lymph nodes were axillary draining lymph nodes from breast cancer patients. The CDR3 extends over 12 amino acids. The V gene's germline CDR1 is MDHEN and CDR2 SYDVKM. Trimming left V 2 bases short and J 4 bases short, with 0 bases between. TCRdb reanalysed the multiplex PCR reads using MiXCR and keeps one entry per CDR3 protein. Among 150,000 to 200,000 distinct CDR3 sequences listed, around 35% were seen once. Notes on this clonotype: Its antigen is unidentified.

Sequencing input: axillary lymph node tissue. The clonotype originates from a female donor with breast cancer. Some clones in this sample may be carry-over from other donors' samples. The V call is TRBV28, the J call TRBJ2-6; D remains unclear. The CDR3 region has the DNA TGTGCCAGCAGTTTAGGGGCCAACGTCCTGACTTTC. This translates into CASSLGANVLTF.